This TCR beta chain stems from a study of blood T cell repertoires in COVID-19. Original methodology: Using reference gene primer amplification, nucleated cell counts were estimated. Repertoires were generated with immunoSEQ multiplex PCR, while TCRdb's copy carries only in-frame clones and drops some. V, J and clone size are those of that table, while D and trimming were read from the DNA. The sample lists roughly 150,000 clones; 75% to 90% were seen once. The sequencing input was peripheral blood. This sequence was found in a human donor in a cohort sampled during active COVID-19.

CDR3 residues: CASSTGVQETQYF. CDR3 in DNA: TGTGCCAGTAGTACAGGGGTCCAAGAGACCCAGTACTTC. The J gene is TRBJ2-5, the V gene TRBV19, with TRBD1 as a possible D gene (6 bases). V lost 4 bases and J 1 base, leaving 7 bases between the germline ends. This CDR3 is 13 amino acids long. Germline values: CDR1 LNHDA, CDR2 SQIVND (reference sequence).